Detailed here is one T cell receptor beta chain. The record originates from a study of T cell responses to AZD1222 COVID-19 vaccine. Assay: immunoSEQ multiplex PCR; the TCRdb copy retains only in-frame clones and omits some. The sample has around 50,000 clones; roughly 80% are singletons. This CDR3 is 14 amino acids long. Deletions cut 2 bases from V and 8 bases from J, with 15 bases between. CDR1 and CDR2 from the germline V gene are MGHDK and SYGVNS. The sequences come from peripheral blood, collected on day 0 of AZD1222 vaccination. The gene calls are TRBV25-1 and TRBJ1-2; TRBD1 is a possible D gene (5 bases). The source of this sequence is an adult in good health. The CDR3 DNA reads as TGTGCCAGCAGTGAACGGGGGAAATACGGGGGCTACACCTTC. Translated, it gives CASSERGKYGGYTF.